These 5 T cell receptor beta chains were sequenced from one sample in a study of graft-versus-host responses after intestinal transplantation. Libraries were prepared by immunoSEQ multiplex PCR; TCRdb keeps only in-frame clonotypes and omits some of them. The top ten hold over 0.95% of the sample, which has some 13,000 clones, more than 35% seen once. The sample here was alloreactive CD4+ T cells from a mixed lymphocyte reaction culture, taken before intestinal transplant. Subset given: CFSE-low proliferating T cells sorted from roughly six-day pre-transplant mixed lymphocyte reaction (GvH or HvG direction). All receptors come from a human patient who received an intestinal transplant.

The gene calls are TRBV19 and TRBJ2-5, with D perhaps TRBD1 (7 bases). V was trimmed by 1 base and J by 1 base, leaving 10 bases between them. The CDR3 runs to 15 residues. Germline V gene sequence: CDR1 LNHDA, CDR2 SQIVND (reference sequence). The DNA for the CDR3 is TGTGCCAGTAGTATAGGCGGGACAGTCCAAGAGACCCAGTACTTC. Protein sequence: CASSIGGTVQETQYF.

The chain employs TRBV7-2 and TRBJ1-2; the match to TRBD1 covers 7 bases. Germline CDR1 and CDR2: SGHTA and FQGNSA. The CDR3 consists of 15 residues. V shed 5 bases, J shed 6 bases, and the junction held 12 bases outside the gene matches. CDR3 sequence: CASSHPGQLINGYTF. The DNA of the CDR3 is TGTGCCAGCAGCCACCCGGGACAGTTAATCAATGGCTACACCTTC.

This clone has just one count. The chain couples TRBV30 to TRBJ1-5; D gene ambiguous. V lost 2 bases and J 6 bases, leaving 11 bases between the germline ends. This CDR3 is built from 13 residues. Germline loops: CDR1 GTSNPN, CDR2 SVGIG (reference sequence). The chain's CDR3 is CAWSSQEGQPQHF. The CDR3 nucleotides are TGTGCCTGGAGTAGCCAGGAAGGTCAGCCCCAGCATTTT.

CDR3 sequence reads: CASSLRTTGFETQYF. The DNA of the CDR3 is TGTGCCAGCAGCTTACGGACGACAGGTTTCGAGACCCAGTACTTC. The J gene is TRBJ2-5, the V gene TRBV5-6; weak D call: TRBD1 (6 bases). This CDR3 has 15 residues. CDR1 and CDR2 from the germline V gene are SGHDT and YYEEEE. V lost 2 bases, J lost 5 bases, and 16 bases lay in between. The variable domain in full, completed from reference TRBV5-6 and TRBJ2-5, reads DAGVTQSPTHLIKTRGQQVTLRCSPKSGHDTVSWYQQALGQGPQFIFQYYEEEERQRGNFPDRFSGHQFPNYSSELNVNALLLGDSALYLCASSLRTTGFETQYFGPGTRLLVL.

CDR3 coding DNA: TGTGCCAGCAGCTTGGCCAGGGGGCGGAACACTGAAGCTTTCTTT. Protein sequence: CASSLARGRNTEAFF. The chain links TRBV7-2 to TRBJ1-1; TRBD1 matches at 8 bases. V was pared by 3 bases and J by 1 base, with 4 bases of the junction left unmatched. Germline loops: CDR1 SGHTA, CDR2 FQGNSA. This CDR3 region has 15 residues.